Shown below are 3 T cell receptor beta chains from a single sample sequenced in a study of T-cell memory formation after mild COVID-19. A single record per CDR3 protein comes from TCRdb applying MiXCR to the 5' RACE reads. Altogether around 370,000 distinct CDR3 sequences are present, 20% to 25% being singletons, with the ten largest covering approximately 12%. Sequencing was carried out using PBMCs or a T cell subset sorted from them (not recorded which). The receptors were sampled from an adult woman who had mild COVID-19 (a few samples of this study predate the infection). Cell type and time point are not known.

This clonotype was picked up many times. The genes are TRBV24-1 and TRBJ2-2; D is perhaps TRBD1 (6 bases). Germline CDR1 KGHDR, CDR2 SFDVKD. The CDR3 consists of 15 residues. V shed 3 bases and J shed 7 bases, with 14 bases lying between them. The CDR3 here is CATSDPSSTGGELFF. The CDR3 coding sequence is TGTGCCACCAGTGATCCCTCTTCGACAGGCGGGGAGCTGTTTTTT.

This clonotype has only a few counts. The chain has TRBV5-1 and TRBJ2-7, with a tentative D call TRBD2 (5 bases). Deletions cut 1 base from V and 3 bases from J, with 11 bases between. Germline V gene lookup returns CDR1 SGHRS and CDR2 YFSETQ. The CDR3 has 14 residues. In DNA, the CDR3 is TGCGCCAGCAGCTTGCCTAGCAGAGTCTACGAGCAGTACTTC. It specifies CASSLPSRVYEQYF. Filled out from reference TRBV5-1 and TRBJ2-7, the complete variable domain reads KAGVTQTPRYLIKTRGQQVTLSCSPISGHRSVSWYQQTPGQGLQFLFEYFSETQRNKGNFPGRFSGRQFSNSRSEMNVSTLELGDSALYLCASSLPSRVYEQYFGPGTRLTVT.

This clonotype occurred a few times. V is TRBV29-1 and J is TRBJ2-3, with D maybe TRBD2 (6 bases). The V gene lost 7 bases and the J gene lost 6 bases, with 14 bases spanning the gap. The CDR3 loop spans 12 amino acids. The germline V gene has CDR1 SQVTM and CDR2 ANQGSEA. The CDR3, as DNA: TGCAGCGCGGCGGAGGGAACGGATACGCAGTATTTT. It translates to CSAAEGTDTQYF.